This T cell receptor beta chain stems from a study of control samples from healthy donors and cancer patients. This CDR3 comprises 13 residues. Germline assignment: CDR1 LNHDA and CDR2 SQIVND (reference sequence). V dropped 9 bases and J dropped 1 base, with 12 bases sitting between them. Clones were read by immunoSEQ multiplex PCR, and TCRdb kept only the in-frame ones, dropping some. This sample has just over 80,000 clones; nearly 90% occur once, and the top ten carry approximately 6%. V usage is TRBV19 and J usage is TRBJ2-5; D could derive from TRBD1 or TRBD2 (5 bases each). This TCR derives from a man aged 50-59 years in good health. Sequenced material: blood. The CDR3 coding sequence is TGTGCCAGCTCTGGGACGGTCCAAGAGACCCAGTACTTC. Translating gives CASSGTVQETQYF. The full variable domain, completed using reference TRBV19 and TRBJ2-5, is DGGITQSPKYLFRKEGQNVTLSCEQNLNHDAMYWYRQDPGQGLRLIYYSQIVNDFQKGDIAEGYSVSREKKESFPLTVTSAQKNPTAFYLCASSGTVQETQYFGPGTRLLVL.